This is a list of T cell receptor beta chains from one sample in a study of Ad26.COV2.S vaccination and SARS-CoV-2 variants. The data were produced by immunoSEQ multiplex PCR, yet TCRdb's version contains in-frame clones alone and is incomplete. The repertoire holds 400,000 to 450,000 clones, with over 80% as singletons. Sequencing used peripheral blood, obtained in a trial of Ad26.COV2.S vaccine versus placebo. The receptors derive from a person between 18 and 60 years old who received the Ad26.COV2.S COVID-19 vaccine or a placebo. Both conserved end residues are part of each CDR3. D genes are given only for firm matches. Some rows have no size entry. The others give once, few or many, or a class for an expanded clone.

abundance	v_gene	d_gene	j_gene	CDR3aa	CDR3nt
NA	TRBV9	NA	TRBJ1-5	CASSTGQFSNQPQHF	TGTGCCAGCAGCACCGGACAGTTTAGCAATCAGCCCCAGCATTTT
NA	TRBV19	NA	TRBJ1-1	CASSIDRASNTEAFF	TGTGCCAGTAGTATAGACAGGGCTTCGAACACTGAAGCTTTCTTT
NA	TRBV19	TRBD2	TRBJ2-1	CASSIVILGTSGYNEQFF	TGTGCCAGTAGTATAGTTATCCTGGGGACTAGCGGATATAATGAGCAGTTCTTC
NA	TRBV7-2	NA	TRBJ2-3	CASSLVSVTDTQYF	TGTGCCAGCAGCTTAGTATCAGTCACGGATACGCAGTATTTT
NA	TRBV4-3	TRBD2	TRBJ2-3	CASSRSGTSGGAADTQYF	TGCGCCAGCAGCCGTTCCGGGACTAGCGGGGGGGCCGCAGATACGCAGTATTTT
NA	TRBV6-6	NA	TRBJ1-4	CASSYGTGREEKLFF	TGTGCCAGCAGCTACGGTACGGGGCGTGAAGAAAAACTGTTTTTT
NA	TRBV3-1/TRBV3-2	NA	TRBJ2-5	CASSQLGYFWETQYF	TGTGCCAGCAGCCAACTAGGGTATTTTTGGGAGACCCAGTACTTC
NA	TRBV19	NA	TRBJ1-1	CASSIGSGNTEAFF	TGTGCCAGTAGTATAGGCTCAGGGAACACTGAAGCTTTCTTT
NA	TRBV19	TRBD1	TRBJ2-7	CASRTGVLDYEQYF	TGTGCCAGTCGCACAGGGGTCCTGGACTACGAGCAGTACTTC
few	TRBV7-2	NA	TRBJ1-3	CASSLGDSGNTIYF	TGTGCCAGCAGCTTAGGAGACTCTGGAAACACCATATATTTT
NA	TRBV9	NA	TRBJ2-1	CASSVGQHNEQFF	TGTGCCAGCAGCGTAGGTCAGCACAATGAGCAGTTCTTC
NA	TRBV5-6	TRBD1	TRBJ1-2	CASSLGDRGYGYTF	TGTGCCAGCAGCTTGGGGGACAGGGGTTATGGCTACACCTTC
NA	TRBV4-3	NA	TRBJ1-4	CASSQDQRAGLNEKLFF	TGCGCCAGCAGCCAAGACCAAAGGGCAGGCCTTAATGAAAAACTGTTTTTT
NA	TRBV19	TRBD1	TRBJ2-5	CASRTQGLLQETQYF	TGTGCCAGTAGGACACAGGGGTTGCTCCAAGAGACCCAGTACTTC
NA	TRBV6-2/TRBV6-3	NA	TRBJ2-7	CASSRLYEQYF	TGTGCCAGCAGTCGGCTCTACGAGCAGTACTTC
NA	TRBV9	TRBD1	TRBJ1-4	CASSAGTGVAEKLFF	TGTGCCAGCAGCGCCGGGACAGGGGTCGCTGAAAAACTGTTTTTT
NA	TRBV6-2/TRBV6-3	NA	TRBJ2-1	CASSSGRRNEQFF	TGTGCCAGCAGTTCGGGTCGCCGCAATGAGCAGTTCTTC
few	TRBV18	NA	TRBJ1-5	CASSLRDTYSNQPQHF	TGTGCCAGCTCACTCCGGGACACATATAGCAATCAGCCCCAGCATTTT
NA	TRBV7-2	TRBD1	TRBJ2-7	CASSSPGQATYEQYF	TGTGCCAGCAGCTCCCCGGGACAGGCGACCTACGAGCAGTACTTC
NA	TRBV27	NA	TRBJ2-1	CASSLSGAREQFF	TGTGCCAGCAGTTTATCGGGGGCTAGAGAGCAGTTCTTC
NA	TRBV3-1/TRBV3-2	NA	TRBJ1-1	CASSQDGRTEAFF	TGTGCCAGCAGCCAAGATGGGCGTACTGAAGCTTTCTTT
NA	TRBV4-3	NA	TRBJ1-2	CASSQKGPGPWGYTF	TGCGCCAGCAGCCAAAAGGGGCCGGGACCTTGGGGCTACACCTTC
NA	TRBV5-1	NA	TRBJ2-3	CASSLGGLSTDTQYF	TGCGCCAGCAGCTTGGGCGGACTCAGCACAGATACGCAGTATTTT
NA	TRBV19	NA	TRBJ2-2	CASRDSPRPTGELFF	TGTGCCAGTAGGGACAGTCCCCGGCCCACCGGGGAGCTGTTTTTT
NA	TRBV27	NA	TRBJ2-6	CASSLRMAGRTYSGANVLTF	TGTGCCAGCAGTTTAAGAATGGCCGGTAGGACATACTCTGGGGCCAACGTCCTGACTTTC
NA	TRBV5-6	NA	TRBJ1-1	CASTLRGRVNTEAFF	TGTGCCAGCACCCTGAGGGGCAGGGTGAACACTGAAGCTTTCTTT
NA	TRBV14	NA	TRBJ2-7	CASSDDHYEQYF	TGTGCCAGCAGCGATGACCACTACGAGCAGTACTTC
NA	TRBV18	TRBD1	TRBJ2-1	CASSPRGDRGSYNEQFF	TGTGCCAGCTCACCCCGGGGCGACAGGGGGTCCTACAATGAGCAGTTCTTC
NA	TRBV10-3	TRBD2	TRBJ2-3	CATGTSGGSTDTQYF	TGTGCCACCGGAACTAGCGGGGGAAGCACAGATACGCAGTATTTT
NA	TRBV27	NA	TRBJ2-1	CASSRTRGQGYEQFF	TGTGCCAGCAGCCGCACCCGGGGGCAGGGATATGAGCAGTTCTTC
once	TRBV7-2	NA	TRBJ1-3	CASSLEWDTGNTIYF	TGTGCCAGCAGCTTAGAATGGGACACTGGAAACACCATATATTTT
once	TRBV5-6	NA	TRBJ1-3	CASRGASGNTIYF	TGTGCCAGCAGAGGGGCCTCTGGAAACACCATATATTTT
NA	TRBV4-1	NA	TRBJ2-6	CASSLRGELTGANVLTF	TGCGCCAGCAGCCTCAGGGGGGAATTAACTGGGGCCAACGTCCTGACTTTC
NA	TRBV7-2	TRBD1	TRBJ2-3	CASSQDRGVDTQYF	TGTGCCAGCAGCCAAGACAGGGGAGTCGATACGCAGTATTTT
NA	TRBV28	NA	TRBJ2-7	CASSSGAISYEQYF	TGTGCCAGCAGCTCGGGGGCCATCTCCTACGAGCAGTACTTC
once	TRBV19	NA	TRBJ2-7	CASSIARGPAYEQYF	TGTGCCAGTAGTATAGCCCGGGGGCCGGCCTACGAGCAGTACTTC
NA	TRBV3-1/TRBV3-2	NA	TRBJ2-1	CASSPSSPGGYNEQFF	TGTGCCAGCAGCCCCTCTTCCCCAGGGGGGTACAATGAGCAGTTCTTC
NA	TRBV7-9	NA	TRBJ1-5	CASSLDSNQPQHF	TGTGCCAGCAGCTTAGATAGCAATCAGCCCCAGCATTTT